The entry that follows covers one T cell receptor (beta chain) sequence. Germline V lookup: CDR1 SGHNT, CDR2 YYREEE (reference sequence). The CDR3 has 15 amino acids. V lost 3 bases, J lost 1 base, and 4 bases stayed unmatched. The data originate from a study of human T cells and chemical hapten exposure. Study context: Per-sample TCR yields varied mainly from small pooled library volume differences.

TCRdb independently ran MiXCR on the 5' RACE reads; one entry per CDR3 protein. This table has 130,000 or so distinct CDR3 sequences, roughly 4% appearing once. From whole blood left unfractionated, total RNA was extracted. This receptor was obtained from a female donor in good health. The rearrangement links TRBV5-4 to TRBJ1-1; 9 bases map to TRBD1. CDR3 bases: TGTGCCAGCAGCTCCAAGGACAGGGGGAACACTGAAGCTTTCTTT. Its protein product is CASSSKDRGNTEAFF.